This paragraph covers one T cell receptor beta chain sequence. The V gene's germline CDR1 is MGHDK and CDR2 SYGVNS. This CDR3 has 16 residues. Trimming shortened V by 2 bases and J by 0 bases, and 12 bases separated the two germline ends. Only in-frame clones appear in the TCRdb table, and some are missing; sequencing was by immunoSEQ multiplex PCR. The data hold around 320,000 clones, with around 90% observed a single time. This entry is derived from a study of blood T cell repertoires in COVID-19. The rearrangement links TRBV25-1 to TRBJ2-3; a weak D match, TRBD2 (6 bases). Input material: peripheral blood. The clonotype comes from a man younger than 35 with active or convalescent COVID-19. The chain's CDR3 is CASSEGDWVSTDTQYF. CDR3 bases: TGTGCCAGCAGTGAAGGGGACTGGGTTAGCACAGATACGCAGTATTTT.